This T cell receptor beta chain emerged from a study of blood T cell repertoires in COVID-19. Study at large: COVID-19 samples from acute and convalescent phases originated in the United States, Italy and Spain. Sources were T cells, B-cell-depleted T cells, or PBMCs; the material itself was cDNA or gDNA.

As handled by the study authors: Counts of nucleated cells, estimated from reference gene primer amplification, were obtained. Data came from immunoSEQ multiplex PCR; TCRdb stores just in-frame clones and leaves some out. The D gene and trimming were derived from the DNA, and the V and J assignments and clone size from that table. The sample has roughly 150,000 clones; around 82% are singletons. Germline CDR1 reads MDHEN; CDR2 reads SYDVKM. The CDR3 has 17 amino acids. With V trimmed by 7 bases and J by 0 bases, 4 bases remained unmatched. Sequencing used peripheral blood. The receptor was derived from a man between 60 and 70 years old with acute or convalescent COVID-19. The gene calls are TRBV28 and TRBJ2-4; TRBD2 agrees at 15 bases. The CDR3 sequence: CASIGLAGGIAKNIQYF. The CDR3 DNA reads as TGTGCCAGCATAGGACTAGCGGGAGGGATAGCCAAAAACATTCAGTACTTC.